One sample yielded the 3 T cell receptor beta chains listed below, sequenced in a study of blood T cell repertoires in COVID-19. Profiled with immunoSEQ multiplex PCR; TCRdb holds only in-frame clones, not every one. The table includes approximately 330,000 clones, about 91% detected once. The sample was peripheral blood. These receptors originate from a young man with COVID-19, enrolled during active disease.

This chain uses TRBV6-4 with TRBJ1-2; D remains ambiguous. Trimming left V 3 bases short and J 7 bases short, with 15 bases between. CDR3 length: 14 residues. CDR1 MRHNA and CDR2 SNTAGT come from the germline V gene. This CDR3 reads CASSDNPLSSGYTF. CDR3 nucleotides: TGTGCCAGCAGTGATAACCCGCTTAGTTCTGGCTACACCTTC.

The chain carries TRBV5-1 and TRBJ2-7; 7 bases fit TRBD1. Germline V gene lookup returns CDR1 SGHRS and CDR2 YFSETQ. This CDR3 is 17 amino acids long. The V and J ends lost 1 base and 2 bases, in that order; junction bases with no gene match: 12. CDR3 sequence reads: CASSLYRQSQGAYEQYF. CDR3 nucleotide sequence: TGCGCCAGCAGCTTGTACCGACAGAGTCAGGGGGCCTACGAGCAGTACTTC.

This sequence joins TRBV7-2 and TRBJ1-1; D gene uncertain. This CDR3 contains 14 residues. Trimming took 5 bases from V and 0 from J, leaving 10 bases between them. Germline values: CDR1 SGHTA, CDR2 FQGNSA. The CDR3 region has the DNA TGTGCCAGCAGCATAAGTCGGGTGAACACTGAAGCTTTCTTT. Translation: CASSISRVNTEAFF.